This T cell receptor beta chain emerged from a study of read filtering for tumor transcriptome and immune sequencing. The wider study: Patients were approximately 17 male and 11 to 15 female, mean age 65.9 years, range about 47 to 85. General study points: Sorted CD138-negative bone marrow cells were not purified T cells. RNA-seq captured clonotypes less deeply and reliably than IR-seq.

From about 0.4 ug of RNA, a library with molecular barcoded alpha/delta and beta/gamma adaptors was made. TCRdb reprocessed the reads via MiXCR and lists one record per CDR3 protein. The sample carries around 130,000 distinct CDR3 sequences, 10% to 15% recorded once. This clonotype was found a few times. Its target is unknown. Being one base from a much bigger clone, this may be a read error. The germline V gene has CDR1 KGHDR and CDR2 SFDVKD. There are 14 residues in the CDR3. Trimming pared 10 bases from V and 8 bases from J, leaving 21 bases between. This receptor was identified in a donor at least 40 years old with multiple myeloma. The sample was a population of CD138-negative cells sorted from bone marrow. This chain connects TRBV24-1 to TRBJ2-3; D might be TRBD2 (7 bases). CDR3 DNA: TGTGCCACTATGGGGGGGGGGCCATCAGGTACGCAGTATTTT. This codes for CATMGGGPSGTQYF.